A selection of T cell receptor beta chains follows, all from one sample in a study of T cells in localized non-small cell lung cancer. The method was immunoSEQ multiplex PCR; TCRdb's version includes in-frame clones alone and lacks a portion of them. The top ten hold about 36% of the sample, which has some 30,000 clones, around four fifths seen once. This sample comprised peripheral blood, obtained before any cancer treatment. Receptor source: a male donor older than 55 with stage II squamous cell lung carcinoma. Each CDR3 is given with its conserved first and last residue. The D gene is left open where the match is weak. Clone size appears in some rows only: once, few, many, or a class for an expanded clone.

clone size | J gene | CDR3 length | V gene | D gene | CDR3 protein | CDR3 DNA
- | TRBJ2-2 | 12 | TRBV6-6 | - | CASIEGAGELFF | TGTGCCAGCATTGAGGGGGCCGGGGAGCTGTTTTTT
- | TRBJ2-5 | 16 | TRBV5-1 | TRBD2 | CASSLPGGRLGETQYF | TGCGCCAGCAGCTTACCGGGCGGGAGGCTTGGGGAGACCCAGTACTTC
- | TRBJ2-5 | 15 | TRBV7-2 | TRBD1 | CASRNGQGPQETQYF | TGTGCCAGCAGGAACGGACAGGGGCCGCAAGAGACCCAGTACTTC
- | TRBJ2-7 | 14 | TRBV29-1 | TRBD1 | CSVTGTGWSYEQYF | TGCAGCGTTACCGGGACAGGGTGGTCCTACGAGCAGTACTTC
few | TRBJ2-5 | 14 | TRBV5-1 | - | CASSSPETEETQYF | TGCGCCAGCAGCTCGCCGGAGACAGAAGAGACCCAGTACTTC
- | TRBJ1-2 | 14 | TRBV11-3 | TRBD1 | CASSYTRTGGGYTF | TGTGCCAGCAGTTATACTCGGACAGGGGGAGGCTACACCTTC
- | TRBJ2-7 | 14 | TRBV19 | TRBD1 | CASSINTGGYEQYF | TGTGCCAGTAGTATAAACACAGGGGGCTACGAGCAGTACTTC
- | TRBJ2-1 | 16 | TRBV28 | TRBD2 | CASRGASGTSYNEQFF | TGTGCCAGCCGTGGGGCTAGCGGGACTTCCTACAATGAGCAGTTCTTC
- | TRBJ2-7 | 15 | TRBV6-6 | TRBD2 | CASRHGLAGSYEQYF | TGTGCCAGCAGACATGGACTAGCGGGATCCTACGAGCAGTACTTC
- | TRBJ1-3 | 16 | TRBV5-8 | TRBD1 | CASSFRQGVSGNTIYF | TGTGCCAGCAGCTTCCGACAGGGTGTGTCTGGAAACACCATATATTTT
- | TRBJ2-7 | 15 | TRBV5-8 | TRBD1 | CASGGWGTGAYEQYF | TGTGCCAGCGGCGGGTGGGGGACAGGGGCCTACGAGCAGTACTTC
- | TRBJ1-3 | 14 | TRBV6-5 | - | CASSYSPERNTIYF | TGTGCCAGCAGTTACTCGCCAGAAAGAAACACCATATATTTT